The clone carrying this T cell receptor (beta chain) was detected once. The study drew participants aged about 18 to 95 years from 20 to 30 US areas. Donors were grouped by their self-reported clinical history. All recovered Cohort 3 donors got two negative PCRs, got clearance, or saw symptom resolution. Per the study methods: The assay estimated nucleated cells by amplifying reference gene primers. Clones were sequenced by immunoSEQ multiplex PCR, and TCRdb holds only the in-frame ones, with some missing. V and J calls and clone size are as listed in that table; D and trimming were resolved from the DNA. Of 250,000 to 300,000 clones listed, more than 80% were seen once; the top ten hold 1% to 1.3%. These data belong to a study of blood T cell repertoires in COVID-19. The CDR3 extends over 16 amino acids. Trimming took 5 bases from V and 1 from J, leaving 15 bases between them. Germline CDR1 is LNHDA and CDR2 is SQIVND (reference sequence).

The TCR originated in a woman younger than 45 who had recovered from COVID-19. V and J are TRBV19 and TRBJ1-5; no clear D gene. Input material: PBMCs or T cells enriched from blood (not recorded which). The CDR3 here is CASSPGSVRSNQPQHF. The CDR3, as DNA: TGTGCCAGTAGTCCCGGGAGCGTCCGGAGCAATCAGCCCCAGCATTTT. The whole variable domain, filled in from reference TRBV19 and TRBJ1-5, reads DGGITQSPKYLFRKEGQNVTLSCEQNLNHDAMYWYRQDPGQGLRLIYYSQIVNDFQKGDIAEGYSVSREKKESFPLTVTSAQKNPTAFYLCASSPGSVRSNQPQHFGDGTRLSIL.